The 13 T cell receptor beta chains in this list originate from one sample, sequenced in a study of control samples from healthy donors and cancer patients (dated by TCRdb to 2020 to 2021). Library creation used the immunoSEQ multiplex PCR assay. As stored in TCRdb, this immuneACCESS dataset retains in-frame rearrangements with V and J assigned. A fraction of the clones does not appear; measured against another copy, unresolved V genes explain less than half of the discrepancy, and the remainder lacks a known reason. Counted in this sample were 150,000 or so clones; 90% to 95% of them appeared once. The ten largest clones take up approximately 6% of the sample. What was sequenced was blood. These receptor sequences come from a man aged 35 to 55 in good health.

This clone was recorded once. The V gene is TRBV7-8, the J gene TRBJ1-4; the match to TRBD1 covers 9 bases. CDR3 length: 14 amino acids. After removal of 5 bases from V and 6 bases from J, the junction contained 4 bases not matched to a gene. CDR1 is SGHVS and CDR2 is FQNEAQ in the germline V gene. CDR3: CASSKGTGYEKLFF. The CDR3 DNA follows: TGTGCCAGCAGCAAGGGGACAGGGTATGAAAAACTGTTTTTT.

V gene TRBV11-3 combines with J gene TRBJ1-4; D is unclear. The CDR3 is made up of 16 amino acids. The V end lost 5 bases, the J end lost 6 bases, and 19 bases lay between the germline ends. In germline, CDR1 is SGHNT, CDR2 YENEEA. The CDR3 spells CASSLGYPEEYEKLFF. The CDR3 DNA reads TGTGCCAGCAGCCTGGGATACCCAGAGGAGTATGAAAAACTGTTTTTT.

This rearrangement joins TRBV6-5 to TRBJ1-5; D may be TRBD1 (6 bases). V lost 8 bases and J lost 4, with 12 bases in between. Germline assignment: CDR1 MNHEY and CDR2 SVGAGI. The CDR3 length is 13 residues. The CDR3 nucleotides are TGTGCCAGCGGACAGACGAATAATCAGCCCCAGCATTTT. As protein: CASGQTNNQPQHF.

The rearrangement joins TRBV5-1 to TRBJ1-6; the D gene is possibly TRBD1 (5 bases). The CDR3 loop spans 14 amino acids. Germline values: CDR1 SGHRS, CDR2 YFSETQ. V was trimmed by 6 bases and J by 6 bases, leaving 13 bases between them. Here the CDR3 DNA reads TGCGCCAGCACCCGGGACGGTCTTAATTCACCCCTCCACTTT. It encodes CASTRDGLNSPLHF.

V gene TRBV15 combines with J gene TRBJ1-3; D call uncertain. The CDR3 contains 14 residues. The ends were cut back, 0 bases at V and 0 bases at J, with 3 bases in the middle. Germline V lookup: CDR1 LNHNV, CDR2 YYDKDF (reference sequence). The CDR3 DNA follows: TGTGCCACCAGCAGAGACCCCTCTGGAAACACCATATATTTT. Protein: CATSRDPSGNTIYF.

V usage is TRBV6-6 and J usage is TRBJ2-4; a possible D gene is TRBD2 (6 bases). Germline CDR1 reads MNHNY; CDR2 reads SVGAGI (reference sequence). The CDR3 length is 15 residues. Between the trimmed V and J ends, which lost 6 bases and 1 base, there was a span of 13 bases. CDR3 residues: CASSLRGGAKNIQYF. In DNA form, the CDR3 reads TGTGCCAGCAGCCTCCGAGGAGGGGCCAAAAACATTCAGTACTTC.

Ten or more counts support this clone. The chain recombines TRBV3-1 (or the pseudogene TRBV3-2) with TRBJ2-1; 11 bases agree with TRBD2. Germline assignment: CDR1 LGHDT and CDR2 YNNKEL (reference sequence). V lost 0 bases to trimming and J lost 0 bases; unmatched junction nucleotides: 7. The CDR3 extends over 19 amino acids. The CDR3 DNA reads TGTGCCAGCAGCCAAGACAGCACTAGCGGGGGAAGCTCCTACAATGAGCAGTTCTTC. Encoded protein: CASSQDSTSGGSSYNEQFF.

This chain connects TRBV18 to TRBJ1-2; D gene ambiguous. The germline V and J ends were trimmed by 3 bases and 4 bases, with 12 bases remaining between them. The CDR3 extends over 14 amino acids. Germline CDR1 reads KGHSH; CDR2 reads LQKENI. The CDR3: CASSPTDGGYGYTF. The CDR3 DNA follows: TGTGCCAGCTCACCGACGGACGGAGGCTATGGCTACACCTTC. The full variable domain, with the rest looked up from reference TRBV18 and TRBJ1-2, is NAGVMQNPRHLVRRRGQEARLRCSPMKGHSHVYWYRQLPEEGLKFMVYLQKENIIDESGMPKERFSAEFPKEGPSILRIQQVVRGDSAAYFCASSPTDGGYGYTFGSGTRLTVV.

This clone has just one count. The chain combines TRBV19 with TRBJ2-7; 8 bases match TRBD1. V lost 7 bases to trimming and J lost 7 bases; unmatched junction nucleotides: 15. The CDR3 is 15 residues long. CDR1 and CDR2 (germline): LNHDA, SQIVND (reference sequence). The chain's CDR3 is CASTPQGALFGEQYF. The CDR3 DNA follows: TGTGCCAGTACCCCCCAGGGGGCGCTTTTTGGAGAGCAGTACTTC.

Written as DNA, the CDR3 is TGTGCCAGCACCGGAAGACAGGGGGGAACTGAAGCTTTCTTT. Protein: CASTGRQGGTEAFF. The chain carries TRBV6-6 and TRBJ1-1; 9 bases are shared with TRBD1. V shed 7 bases and J 5 bases; nucleotides not matched to a gene: 8. Germline V gene data show CDR1 as MNHNY and CDR2 as SVGAGI (reference sequence). This CDR3 is 14 amino acids long.

In its sample, this clone was seen once. This rearrangement joins TRBV19 to TRBJ2-2; 7 bases fit TRBD1. CDR1 and CDR2 from the germline V gene are LNHDA and SQIVND (reference sequence). The CDR3 has 13 amino acids. The ends lost 5 bases at V and 6 bases at J; junction bases unmatched: 3. The CDR3, as DNA: TGTGCCAGTAGTTACGGGACAGCCGGGGAGCTGTTTTTT. This sequence encodes CASSYGTAGELFF.

The CDR3 coding sequence is TGTGCCAGCAACCGACAGGGGGCGGGGATGGGGACCCAGTACTTC. Encoded protein: CASNRQGAGMGTQYF. The chain carries TRBV2 and TRBJ2-5, with 10 bases aligning to TRBD1. The V gene's germline CDR1 is SNHLY and CDR2 FYNNEI. V lost 7 bases and J lost 7; bases outside the gene matches: 12. CDR3 length: 15 residues.

The chain links TRBV6-5 to TRBJ2-7; TRBD1 matches at 7 bases. V lost 7 bases and J lost 6; bases outside the gene matches: 3. The CDR3 spans 11 residues. The germline V gene encodes CDR1 MNHEY and CDR2 SVGAGI. The CDR3 loop is CASTDRVEQYF. The CDR3 DNA follows: TGTGCCAGCACCGACAGGGTCGAGCAGTACTTC.